This entry is about one T cell receptor (beta chain). The data belong to a study of blood T cell repertoires in COVID-19. Study at large: Samples representing acute and convalescent COVID-19 were sourced from the United States, Italy and Spain. T cells, B-cell-depleted T cells, or PBMCs supplied cDNA or gDNA.

The protocol was immunoSEQ multiplex PCR, while the TCRdb copy is restricted to in-frame clones and leaves out a portion. The sample lists roughly 220,000 clones, about 79% occurring once. V was cut by 7 bases and J by 0 bases, with 9 bases left in between. CDR1 and CDR2 (germline): SNHLY, FYNNEI. The CDR3 runs 14 residues. The study drew participants aged roughly 18 to 89 years from fewer than 30 US areas. The study assigned cohorts using participant-reported clinical history. The genes are TRBV2 and TRBJ2-2; possible D gene TRBD2, 6 bases. The TCR was taken from a woman between 35 and 50 years old with acute COVID-19. The sample was PBMCs or T cells enriched from blood (not recorded which). The CDR3, as DNA: TGTGCCAGCACCCTAGCGCCGAACACCGGGGAGCTGTTTTTT. Translated, it gives CASTLAPNTGELFF.